Below, 18 T cell receptor beta chains from the same sample are listed, as sequenced in a study of graft-versus-host responses after intestinal transplantation. No antigen is known for these receptors. Produced via immunoSEQ multiplex PCR; TCRdb's table is partial and in-frame only. The data hold about 86,000 clones, with over 80% observed a single time. The starting material was unstimulated CD8+ T cells sorted from spleen or lymph node cells, obtained before intestinal transplant. These receptors were obtained from a human donor who received an intestinal transplant.

The rearrangement links TRBV28 to TRBJ1-5; TRBD1 is a possible D gene (5 bases). CDR3 length equals 17 residues. V was cut by 5 bases and J by 5 bases, with 22 bases left in between. CDR1 is MDHEN, CDR2 SYDVKM, per germline. CDR3 sequence: CASSIRDRWGVHQPQHF. As DNA, the CDR3 is TGTGCCAGCAGTATACGGGACCGTTGGGGGGTGCATCAGCCCCAGCATTTT. The whole variable domain, filled in from reference TRBV28 and TRBJ1-5, reads DVKVTQSSRYLVKRTGEKVFLECVQDMDHENMFWYRQDPGLGLRLIYFSYDVKMKEKGDIPEGYSVSREKKERFSLILESASTNQTSMYLCASSIRDRWGVHQPQHFGDGTRLSIL.

This clone was detected only once. The chain links TRBV25-1 to TRBJ2-2; tentatively, D is TRBD1 or TRBD2 (5 bases each). The CDR3 sequence is 17 residues long. CDR1 and CDR2 (germline): MGHDK, SYGVNS. Trimming stripped 4 bases from V and 1 base from J, with 16 bases between. The CDR3 loop reads CASSARPGTGNTGELFF. CDR3 DNA: TGTGCCAGCAGTGCCAGACCCGGGACCGGGAACACCGGGGAGCTGTTTTTT.

The rearrangement joins TRBV27 to TRBJ1-5; D possibly corresponds to TRBD1 (6 bases). The V end lost 4 bases, the J end lost 7 bases, and 11 bases lay between the germline ends. CDR1 and CDR2 from the germline V gene are MNHEY and SMNVEV (reference sequence). This CDR3 is built from 13 residues. CDR3 nucleotide sequence: TGTGCCAGCAGTTGGGACATCTCCCAGCCCCAGCATTTT. Its translation: CASSWDISQPQHF.

This chain joins TRBV2 and TRBJ1-1; unclear D gene. This CDR3 spans 11 amino acids. The V gene's germline CDR1 is SNHLY and CDR2 FYNNEI. The V end was cut by 11 bases, the J end by 10 bases, with 17 bases between. This chain's CDR3 is CAGPTLKGAFF. The DNA for the CDR3 is TGTGCCGGCCCTACCCTCAAGGGAGCTTTCTTT.

A single count supports this clone. The chain employs TRBV28 and TRBJ2-1; 7 bases fit TRBD2. This CDR3 contains 15 residues. CDR1 MDHEN and CDR2 SYDVKM come from the germline V gene. V lost 2 bases, J lost 2 bases, and 3 bases stayed unmatched. DNA of the CDR3: TGTGCCAGCAGTTTACAGACTAGCCCCTACAATGAGCAGTTCTTC. Amino acids: CASSLQTSPYNEQFF. Together with reference TRBV28 and TRBJ2-1, the CDR3 gives the full variable domain: DVKVTQSSRYLVKRTGEKVFLECVQDMDHENMFWYRQDPGLGLRLIYFSYDVKMKEKGDIPEGYSVSREKKERFSLILESASTNQTSMYLCASSLQTSPYNEQFFGPGTRLTVL.

The chain is built from TRBV6-1 and TRBJ2-7; 9 nucleotides agree with TRBD1. Looked up from germline, CDR1 is MNHNS and CDR2 is SASEGT. The CDR3 extends over 14 amino acids. V shed 0 bases, J shed 4 bases, and the junction held 1 base outside the gene matches. CDR3 region: CASSEADRGYEQYF. The CDR3 nucleotides are TGTGCCAGCAGTGAAGCGGACAGGGGTTACGAGCAGTACTTC.

This clone was found a few times. V is TRBV11-2 and J is TRBJ2-2; TRBD2 agrees at 8 bases. The CDR3 is 16 amino acids. The ends lost 6 bases at V and 6 bases at J; junction bases unmatched: 12. CDR1 and CDR2 from the germline V gene are SGHAT and FQNNGV. The CDR3 coding sequence is TGTGCCAGCAGGCCGACTAGCGTGCCTGGGTCCGGGGAGCTGTTTTTT. Its protein product is CASRPTSVPGSGELFF.

The chain recombines TRBV6-5 with TRBJ2-5, with TRBD2 matching over 7 bases. Losses at the gene ends were 0 bases for V and 5 bases for J; bases not matched to a gene: 3. This CDR3 spans 14 amino acids. The germline CDR1 and CDR2 sequences are MNHEY and SVGAGI. CDR3 region: CASSYSGGDETQYF. For the CDR3, the DNA is TGTGCCAGCAGTTACTCGGGAGGGGACGAGACCCAGTACTTC.

The J gene is TRBJ2-3, the V gene TRBV15; 8 bases are shared with TRBD2. V shed 1 base, J shed 3 bases, and the junction held 12 bases outside the gene matches. This CDR3 is built from 18 residues. The germline CDR1 and CDR2 sequences are LNHNV and YYDKDF (reference sequence). CDR3 bases: TGTGCCACCAGCAGAGCCCGGGAGGGCCATGGGAAAACAGATACGCAGTATTTT. Translation: CATSRAREGHGKTDTQYF.

This clone was recorded only once. V usage is TRBV16 and J usage is TRBJ2-7, with unresolved D. The CDR3 is 15 amino acids. V shed 3 bases and J shed 0 bases, with 12 bases lying between them. Germline V gives CDR1 KGHSY, CDR2 FQNENV. The CDR3 DNA reads TGTGCCAGCAGCCATGGGGTGTCTAGCTCCTACGAGCAGTACTTC. It translates to CASSHGVSSSYEQYF.

This clone was counted only a few times. Different DNA sequences within this sample yield the same CDR3. This chain connects TRBV9 to TRBJ2-3; 8 bases are shared with TRBD2. CDR3 length: 14 residues. V lost 3 bases to trimming and J lost 4 bases; unmatched junction nucleotides: 4. The germline V gene has CDR1 SGDLS and CDR2 YYNGEE. The CDR3 nucleotides read TGTGCCAGCAGCGCGGGAGGGGGTCCAGATACGCAGTATTTT. It specifies CASSAGGGPDTQYF.

This chain joins TRBV6-5 and TRBJ2-1; 7 positions match TRBD1. The length of the CDR3 is 14 residues. V dropped 3 bases and J dropped 6; count of bases not matched to a gene: 5. The germline CDR1 and CDR2 sequences are MNHEY and SVGAGI. The CDR3 DNA is TGTGCCAGCAGTTATTTACCAGGGGGCAATGAGCAGTTCTTC. This encodes CASSYLPGGNEQFF.

The CDR3 DNA sequence: TGTGCCAGTAGTATCTGGGGGCGGACCGGGGAGCTGTTTTTT. Protein: CASSIWGRTGELFF. The gene calls are TRBV19 and TRBJ2-2, with D perhaps matching TRBD1 (6 bases). V lost 3 bases to trimming and J lost 5 bases, with 10 bases between them. The CDR3 covers 14 residues. Per the germline V gene, CDR1 is LNHDA and CDR2 is SQIVND (reference sequence).

The chain is built from TRBV13 and TRBJ2-7, with 7 bases identical to TRBD1. V lost 6 bases to trimming and J lost 2 bases; unmatched junction nucleotides: 10. This CDR3 is built from 15 residues. Germline V gene data show CDR1 as PRHDT and CDR2 as FYEKMQ (reference sequence). CDR3 in amino acids: CASRTAGTDTYEQYF. As DNA, the CDR3 is TGTGCCAGCAGGACTGCCGGGACAGACACCTACGAGCAGTACTTC.

The J gene is TRBJ2-3, the V gene TRBV12-5, with no clear D. With 1 base removed from V and 0 bases from J, the gap between germline ends came to 11 bases. The CDR3 extends over 16 amino acids. Germline assignment: CDR1 LGHNT and CDR2 FRNRAP. The CDR3 bases are TGTGCTAGTGGTTTGGCTACACCTCTGAGCACAGATACGCAGTATTTT. It yields the protein CASGLATPLSTDTQYF.

This chain links TRBV6-1 with TRBJ2-1; tentatively, D is TRBD2 (6 bases). The germline V gene encodes CDR1 MNHNS and CDR2 SASEGT. The CDR3 has 15 residues. Trimming took off 2 bases at V and 8 bases at J, with 16 bases between the two ends. CDR3 amino acids: CASSEFVVDYHEQFF. The DNA for the CDR3 is TGTGCCAGCAGTGAATTCGTGGTGGACTATCATGAGCAGTTCTTC.

V usage is TRBV19 and J usage is TRBJ2-5, with D tentatively TRBD2 (6 bases). Matching the DNA end better, TRBJ2-7 makes the J call doubtful. In germline, CDR1 is LNHDA, CDR2 SQIVND (reference sequence). This CDR3 region has 13 residues. The CDR3 nucleotides are TGTGCCAGTAGTTTCCGCCGGGGGACCGAGCAGTACTTC. Residues: CASSFRRGTEQYF.

The rearrangement links TRBV7-6 to TRBJ1-1; D is perhaps TRBD1 (6 bases). The CDR3 spans 18 residues. Trimming left V 4 bases short and J 3 bases short, with 24 bases between. Germline loops: CDR1 SGHVS, CDR2 FNYEAQ. DNA of the CDR3: TGTGCCAGCAGCTCCCGAGCACTAAACAGGGTGGAGGACACTGAAGCTTTCTTT. Encoded protein: CASSSRALNRVEDTEAFF.